Sequencing of this T cell receptor (beta chain) was carried out in a study of a mutant IDH1 vaccine in newly diagnosed glioma. Whole-study context: Males made up 62.5% and females about 40% of treated patients, whose mean age was about 41 years. Patients arrived already treated with radiotherapy, temozolomide, or both, most having had both.

Time point described: week 35, safety follow-up. Every single dose of the vaccine, 300 ug of mutant IDH1 20-mer peptide, came with topical imiquimod. During weeks 1, 3, 5, 7, 11, 15, 19 and 23, patients received eight vaccinations. The method was immunoSEQ multiplex PCR; TCRdb's version includes in-frame clones alone and lacks a portion of them. The table has some 60,000 clones, roughly 79% seen once. About this clone itself: What it binds is unknown.

General study points: It seemed that pseudoprogression was not linked to changes in the top peripheral T cell clonotypes.

Germline V gene sequence: CDR1 ENHRY, CDR2 SYGVKD. There are 13 residues in the CDR3. Trimming stripped 4 bases from V and 3 bases from J, with 9 bases between. The V and J genes are TRBV10-3 and TRBJ1-1; D ambiguous. The sequencing used PBMCs, collected from a glioma patient whose treatment included an IDH1 peptide vaccine. The TCR sequence derives from a man aged 40-49 years with glioma. The CDR3 bases are TGTGCCATCAGTGTAAATTATGACACTGAAGCTTTCTTT. This sequence encodes CAISVNYDTEAFF.